The rows below give T cell receptor beta chains drawn from one sample of a study of T cells after posttransplantation cyclophosphamide. Sequencing was performed with immunoSEQ multiplex PCR; in TCRdb, only in-frame clones are kept and a portion is missing. The repertoire holds about 18,000 clones, with 70% to 90% as singletons. The specimen was memory CD4+ T cells sorted from blood. The receptor set was obtained from a man under 40 in good health and a related stem cell transplant donor. Each CDR3 is given with its conserved first and last residue. The order of the fields is J gene, V gene, CDR3 protein.

J gene: TRBJ2-5
V gene: TRBV7-2
CDR3 protein: CASSPPGTGGRETRYF

J gene: TRBJ2-5
V gene: TRBV5-1
CDR3 protein: CASSLGGVKGTQYF

J gene: TRBJ1-1
V gene: TRBV7-9
CDR3 protein: CASNREGTTEAFF

J gene: TRBJ2-5
V gene: TRBV15
CDR3 protein: CATSRLTAGGSQETQYF

J gene: TRBJ2-3
V gene: TRBV15
CDR3 protein: CATSRDPHTDITETDTQYF

J gene: TRBJ2-1
V gene: TRBV9
CDR3 protein: CASNTQGDEQFF

J gene: TRBJ2-5
V gene: TRBV5-1
CDR3 protein: CASRPVGGRVETQYF

J gene: TRBJ1-4
V gene: TRBV28
CDR3 protein: CATRSPGEKLFF

J gene: TRBJ2-5
V gene: TRBV29-1
CDR3 protein: CSGASAQETQYF

J gene: TRBJ1-2
V gene: TRBV2
CDR3 protein: CASSGPGGRGSGYTF

J gene: TRBJ1-4
V gene: TRBV19
CDR3 protein: CASSPEDRGRFATNEKLFF

J gene: TRBJ2-2
V gene: TRBV5-6
CDR3 protein: CASSGQGRVGELFF

J gene: TRBJ2-5
V gene: TRBV5-1
CDR3 protein: CASSPPASGGFGGETQYF

J gene: TRBJ1-1
V gene: TRBV5-4
CDR3 protein: CATFVGAGGDTEAFF

J gene: TRBJ2-7
V gene: TRBV6-5
CDR3 protein: CASSLAQGAREQYF

J gene: TRBJ2-2
V gene: TRBV21-1
CDR3 protein: CASSTGPAGELFF

J gene: TRBJ2-1
V gene: TRBV9
CDR3 protein: CASSPLRTSGRNNEQFF

J gene: TRBJ1-1
V gene: TRBV5-1
CDR3 protein: CASSFDRGGTLNTEAFF

J gene: TRBJ1-4
V gene: TRBV6-1
CDR3 protein: CASSESEGAAEKLFF

J gene: TRBJ2-6
V gene: TRBV9
CDR3 protein: CASSPDNSGANVLTF

J gene: TRBJ2-6
V gene: TRBV28
CDR3 protein: CASRSTGSSSGANVLTF

J gene: TRBJ2-1
V gene: TRBV12-5
CDR3 protein: CASGFRGIDILDPSRSYNEQFF

J gene: TRBJ1-2
V gene: TRBV25-1
CDR3 protein: CASSRGLGYGYTF

J gene: TRBJ2-2
V gene: TRBV5-8
CDR3 protein: CASSPAGRGVPGELFF